Shown below are 27 T cell receptor beta chains from a single sample sequenced in a study of technical replicates of blood from several donors. Data came from immunoSEQ multiplex PCR; TCRdb stores just in-frame clones and leaves some out. The repertoire has under 85,000 clones, 80% to 95% of them found once; the top ten carry approximately 0.4%. Sequenced: T cells isolated from PBMCs. These receptors were obtained from a human donor in good health.

The rearrangement links TRBV6-4 to TRBJ2-2; weak D call: TRBD2 (5 bases). The CDR3 runs 16 residues. Looked up from germline, CDR1 is MRHNA and CDR2 is SNTAGT. V was shortened by 4 bases and J by 2 bases, with 14 bases between the two germline ends. The CDR3 reads CASSVGSSGNTGELFF. The CDR3 nucleotides are TGTGCCAGCAGTGTAGGGTCGAGCGGAAACACCGGGGAGCTGTTTTTT.

This clone was counted a single time. This rearrangement joins TRBV4-1 to TRBJ2-7; maybe TRBD2 (6 bases). Deletions cut 0 bases from V and 4 bases from J, with 13 bases between. Germline V CDR1 and CDR2: MGHRA, YSYEKL. The CDR3 consists of 15 residues. CDR3 in amino acids: CASSQEGLAWYEQYF. CDR3 nucleotide sequence: TGCGCCAGCAGCCAAGAAGGGCTAGCGTGGTACGAGCAGTACTTC.

The V and J genes are TRBV29-1 and TRBJ1-1; D may be TRBD1 (6 bases). Deletions cut 6 bases from V and 5 bases from J, with 7 bases between. The CDR3 has 10 residues. Germline V gene lookup returns CDR1 SQVTM and CDR2 ANQGSEA. The CDR3 bases are TGCAGCGTAAGGGGGACTGAAGCTTTCTTT. Protein sequence: CSVRGTEAFF.

The chain links TRBV5-1 to TRBJ2-1; D may be TRBD2 (5 bases). Germline-derived CDR1 and CDR2 are SGHRS and YFSETQ. This CDR3 comprises 13 residues. V was trimmed by 7 bases and J by 6 bases, leaving 14 bases between them. The CDR3 is CASEIGGSNEQFF. The CDR3, as DNA: TGCGCCAGCGAAATTGGTGGGAGCAATGAGCAGTTCTTC. Full variable domain (missing parts from reference TRBV5-1 and TRBJ2-1): KAGVTQTPRYLIKTRGQQVTLSCSPISGHRSVSWYQQTPGQGLQFLFEYFSETQRNKGNFPGRFSGRQFSNSRSEMNVSTLELGDSALYLCASEIGGSNEQFFGPGTRLTVL.

This chain connects TRBV21-1 to TRBJ2-7; the DNA was not used to check the table's D call, TRBD1. TRBV21-1 is flagged as a pseudogene. This CDR3 has 16 residues. The CDR3 nucleotides are TGTGCCAGCAGCAAAGCTTCTCCAGGCTCCGGTAGGGAGCAGTACTTC. The encoded protein is CASSKASPGSGREQYF.

V gene TRBV6-5 combines with J gene TRBJ2-1; 9 nucleotides align to TRBD2. Per the germline V gene, CDR1 is MNHEY and CDR2 is SVGAGI. The CDR3 contains 15 residues. V lost 5 bases and J lost 4; bases outside the gene matches: 6. The CDR3 here is CASSPLAGDYNEQFF. DNA of the CDR3: TGTGCCAGCAGTCCCTTAGCGGGGGATTACAATGAGCAGTTCTTC.

The gene calls are TRBV27 and TRBJ1-1, with D perhaps TRBD1 (5 bases). The CDR3 loop spans 15 amino acids. Germline V lookup: CDR1 MNHEY, CDR2 SMNVEV (reference sequence). V lost 6 bases and J lost 3, with 17 bases in between. The CDR3 DNA reads TGTGCCAGCAGGAGGTCAGGGTATGCCGACACTGAAGCTTTCTTT. Translating gives CASRRSGYADTEAFF.

The chain employs TRBV15 and TRBJ2-5; tentatively, D is TRBD2 (6 bases). V lost 1 base, J lost 5 bases, and 11 bases lay in between. Looked up from germline, CDR1 is LNHNV and CDR2 is YYDKDF (reference sequence). There are 14 residues in the CDR3. CDR3 sequence reads: CATSRGTSPETQYF. The CDR3 DNA reads as TGTGCCACCAGCAGAGGAACTAGCCCGGAGACCCAGTACTTC.

CDR3 amino acids: CASSPAPEKEKLFF. CDR3 bases: TGTGCCAGCAGCCCGGCCCCGGAGAAGGAAAAACTGTTTTTT. The chain joins TRBV7-9 to TRBJ1-4; D uncertain. Deletions cut 5 bases from V and 8 bases from J, with 15 bases between. The V gene's germline CDR1 is SEHNR and CDR2 FQNEAQ (reference sequence). The CDR3 has 14 amino acids.

This rearrangement joins TRBV7-9 to TRBJ1-4; maybe TRBD1 (5 bases). This CDR3 is built from 16 residues. V was clipped by 10 bases and J by 0 bases, with 18 bases between them. CDR1 and CDR2 from the germline V gene are SEHNR and FQNEAQ (reference sequence). The chain's CDR3 is CAITPGNASTNEKLFF. The DNA for the CDR3 is TGTGCCATCACGCCAGGGAACGCCTCAACTAATGAAAAACTGTTTTTT.

This chain links TRBV11-1 with TRBJ1-1; no definite D call. Between the trimmed V and J ends, which lost 1 base and 1 base, there was a span of 4 bases. Looked up from germline, CDR1 is SGHAT and CDR2 is FQDESV (reference sequence). The CDR3 sequence is 13 residues long. CDR3 protein: CASSLGQNTEAFF. The CDR3 DNA follows: TGTGCCAGCAGCTTAGGGCAGAACACTGAAGCTTTCTTT.

The V and J genes are TRBV19 and TRBJ2-1; 14 nucleotides match TRBD2. The CDR3 runs 15 residues. CDR1 is LNHDA, CDR2 SQIVND, per germline (reference sequence). The V gene end was trimmed by 4 bases and the J gene end by 5 bases; junction bases not matched to a gene: 1. Here the CDR3 reads CASSRGLAGDNEQFF. The CDR3 bases are TGTGCCAGTAGTAGGGGACTAGCGGGAGACAATGAGCAGTTCTTC. The complete variable domain, with remaining parts taken from reference TRBV19 and TRBJ2-1, reads DGGITQSPKYLFRKEGQNVTLSCEQNLNHDAMYWYRQDPGQGLRLIYYSQIVNDFQKGDIAEGYSVSREKKESFPLTVTSAQKNPTAFYLCASSRGLAGDNEQFFGPGTRLTVL.

The V and J genes are TRBV28 and TRBJ1-1, with a tentative D call TRBD1 (5 bases). CDR1 MDHEN and CDR2 SYDVKM come from the germline V gene. CDR3 length: 14 residues. V shed 1 base and J shed 1 base, with 7 bases lying between them. The CDR3 sequence: CASSLSGQNTEAFF. The CDR3 DNA reads as TGTGCCAGCAGTTTATCCGGACAGAACACTGAAGCTTTCTTT.

This chain connects TRBV6-1 to TRBJ1-5, with 7 bases matching TRBD1. Germline V CDR1 and CDR2: MNHNS, SASEGT. CDR3 size: 14 residues. Germline trimming cut 7 bases from V and 7 bases from J; bases unmatched to any gene: 10. The CDR3 here is CASMQGGGPQPQHF. CDR3 nucleotides: TGTGCCAGCATGCAGGGGGGCGGCCCACAGCCCCAGCATTTT.

V gene TRBV27 combines with J gene TRBJ1-4, with 8 bases lining up with TRBD1. The CDR3 has 14 residues. Per the germline V gene, CDR1 is MNHEY and CDR2 is SMNVEV (reference sequence). V gave up 6 bases and J gave up 8 bases; unmatched junction bases: 8. The chain's CDR3 is CASRLTGANEKLFF. CDR3 sequence (DNA): TGTGCCAGCAGGCTGACAGGGGCAAACGAAAAACTGTTTTTT.

The chain couples TRBV4-3 to TRBJ2-7, with TRBD1 matching over 7 bases. The trim removed 1 base at V and 2 bases at J, leaving 5 bases unmatched. CDR3 size: 15 residues. The germline gives CDR1 LGHNA, CDR2 YSLEER. CDR3 protein: CASSQVPGTAYEQYF. The CDR3 DNA reads as TGCGCCAGCAGCCAAGTCCCCGGGACAGCCTACGAGCAGTACTTC.

V and J are TRBV29-1 and TRBJ2-1; D not resolved. Germline V gene lookup returns CDR1 SQVTM and CDR2 ANQGSEA. This CDR3 comprises 11 residues. The V end lost 3 bases, the J end lost 8 bases, and 8 bases lay between the germline ends. CDR3 region: CSVESGDEQFF. CDR3 in DNA: TGCAGCGTTGAGTCAGGTGATGAGCAGTTCTTC.

This chain joins TRBV5-1 and TRBJ1-2; TRBD1 might be the D (6 bases). V shed 3 bases and J shed 6 bases, with 12 bases lying between them. The germline CDR1 and CDR2 sequences are SGHRS and YFSETQ. This CDR3 has 13 residues. The DNA for the CDR3 is TGCGCCAGCAGCTCACAGGGAACGGATGGCTACACCTTC. This codes for CASSSQGTDGYTF.

J is TRBJ1-2 and V is TRBV5-1; a possible D gene is TRBD1 (6 bases). Germline assignment: CDR1 SGHRS and CDR2 YFSETQ. V lost 0 bases, J lost 6 bases, and 12 bases lay in between. This CDR3 has 14 residues. CDR3 in DNA: TGCGCCAGCAGCTTGGTGGACAGTCGAAATGGCTACACCTTC. Protein: CASSLVDSRNGYTF.

The chain links TRBV9 to TRBJ2-2; 8 nucleotides align to TRBD2. V lost 3 bases and J lost 4; bases outside the gene matches: 5. The CDR3 consists of 15 residues. CDR1 and CDR2 from the germline V gene are SGDLS and YYNGEE. CDR3 nucleotide sequence: TGTGCCAGCAGCGGAGGGGGACTAGGCACCGGGGAGCTGTTTTTT. Its protein is CASSGGGLGTGELFF.

The genes are TRBV4-1 and TRBJ2-1, with 7 bases aligning to TRBD1. The junction had 10 bases not matched to a gene; V was cut back by 2 bases and J by 0 bases. The CDR3 is made up of 18 amino acids. The V gene's germline CDR1 is MGHRA and CDR2 YSYEKL. Written as DNA, the CDR3 is TGCGCCAGCAGCCAATCCGTGGGACAGCCGAGCTCCTACAATGAGCAGTTCTTC. Its protein is CASSQSVGQPSSYNEQFF.

The rearrangement links TRBV11-3 to TRBJ2-1; D gene uncertain. The CDR3 consists of 14 residues. V gave up 1 base and J gave up 5 bases, with 9 bases separating them. Germline CDR1 reads SGHNT; CDR2 reads YENEEA. This chain's CDR3 is CASSLGLSNNEQFF. The CDR3 DNA sequence: TGTGCCAGCAGCTTAGGACTCTCGAACAATGAGCAGTTCTTC. Supplemented by reference TRBV11-3 and TRBJ2-1, the full variable domain reads EAGVVQSPRYKIIEKKQPVAFWCNPISGHNTLYWYLQNLGQGPELLIRYENEEAVDDSQLPKDRFSAERLKGVDSTLKIQPAELGDSAVYLCASSLGLSNNEQFFGPGTRLTVL.

The chain employs TRBV7-9 and TRBJ2-1; 9 positions match TRBD1. J lost 3 bases, V lost 5 bases, and 5 bases had no gene match. The length of the CDR3 is 15 residues. CDR1 is SEHNR, CDR2 FQNEAQ, per germline (reference sequence). The CDR3, as DNA: TGTGCCAGCAGCCCCCGGGACAGGGACTACAATGAGCAGTTCTTC. Its translation is CASSPRDRDYNEQFF.

The chain uses TRBV4-1 and TRBJ2-3; no firm D call. Germline V gene sequence: CDR1 MGHRA, CDR2 YSYEKL. The CDR3 contains 12 residues. V dropped 1 base and J dropped 6 bases, with 5 bases sitting between them. The CDR3 here is CASSQGADTQYF. The CDR3 bases are TGCGCCAGCAGCCAAGGAGCGGATACGCAGTATTTT.

This chain joins TRBV4-2 and TRBJ2-7; D perhaps matches TRBD2 (6 bases). This CDR3 has 17 amino acids. Germline CDR1 reads LGHNA; CDR2 reads YNFKEQ. The ends were cut back, 1 base at V and 3 bases at J, with 19 bases in the middle. The CDR3 sequence: CASSQGYRDFTYYEQYF. For the CDR3, the DNA is TGTGCCAGCAGCCAAGGATACCGGGACTTCACCTACTACGAGCAGTACTTC.

The DNA of the CDR3 is TGTGCCAGCAGTCCCCCTGGAGCGGGCCTTAGCACAGATACGCAGTATTTT. Amino acid sequence: CASSPPGAGLSTDTQYF. The gene calls are TRBV28 and TRBJ2-3, with a possible D match to TRBD2 (6 bases). The CDR3 has 17 amino acids. Trimming shortened V by 5 bases and J by 0 bases, and 18 bases separated the two germline ends. Germline CDR1 and CDR2: MDHEN and SYDVKM.

The CDR3 sequence is CASSESTDTQYF. DNA of the CDR3: TGTGCCAGTAGCGAGAGCACAGATACGCAGTATTTT. The V gene is TRBV19, the J gene TRBJ2-3, with D hard to call. The CDR3 spans 12 residues. V lost 6 bases to trimming and J lost 0 bases, with 4 bases between them. The germline V gene has CDR1 LNHDA and CDR2 SQIVND (reference sequence).